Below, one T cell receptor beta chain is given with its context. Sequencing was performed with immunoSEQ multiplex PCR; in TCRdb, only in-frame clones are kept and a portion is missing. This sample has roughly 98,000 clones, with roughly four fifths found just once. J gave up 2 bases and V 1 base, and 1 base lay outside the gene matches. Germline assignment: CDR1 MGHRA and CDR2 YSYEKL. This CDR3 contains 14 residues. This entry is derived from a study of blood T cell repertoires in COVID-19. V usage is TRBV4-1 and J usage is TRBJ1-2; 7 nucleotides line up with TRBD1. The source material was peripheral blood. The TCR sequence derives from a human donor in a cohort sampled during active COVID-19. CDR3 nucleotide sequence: TGCGCCAGCAGCCAAGGGACAGGCAACTATGGCTACACCTTC. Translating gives CASSQGTGNYGYTF.